This entry concerns a single T cell receptor (beta chain). The clone's antigen remains unknown. No base quality information exists; no much larger clone differs at one position. This sample was included in a study of T cells in Graves' hyperthyroidism and ophthalmopathy (dated by TCRdb to the late 2010s). Some background on the complete study: A discovery cohort of approximately 100 patients, 43 with Graves' ophthalmopathy and about 58 with stable Graves' hyperthyroidism, was used to find distinguishing TCR V-J signatures. Prospective prediction of ophthalmopathy was tested in an independent validation cohort consisting of under 20 hyperthyroidism patients and approximately 16 patients who later progressed to ophthalmopathy. The 100 discovery patients were randomly split 7:3 into training and test sets. The study also compared thyroid tissue and blood T-cell repertoires from roughly six Graves' hyperthyroidism patients. Once sampling was done, hyperthyroidism patients were given methimazole at a starting dose of 30 mg daily, whereas ophthalmopathy patients were given high-dose intravenous methylprednisolone. The paper describes TCR Vbeta CDR3 sequencing of about 140 peripheral blood samples, made up of about 41 ophthalmopathy patients, around 73 hyperthyroidism patients and roughly 17 progressor patients.

General conclusions and limits of the study: Blood samples also contained most of the expanded thyroid clonotypes (frequency above 0.001), which suggests that blood repertoires may reflect thyroid immune responses. In validation, the model predicted progression to ophthalmopathy a median of around six months before onset, with approximately 70% sensitivity and around 76% specificity. Sample size was not statistically predetermined, and investigators were not blinded to group allocation. A model built on a 13 V-J signature distinguished ophthalmopathy from stable hyperthyroidism, reaching roughly 88% sensitivity and 81.08% specificity in cross-validation and 80%/75% in testing.

The TCR beta CDR3 regions were amplified from the RNA transcripts. The first round of RT-PCR for the TCR CDR3 was performed with the HTBI primer set and the Qiagen OneStep RT-PCR kit. Libraries were constructed in a second round of multiplex PCR, after which size selection and purification were carried out. Paired-end sequencing of the libraries was performed with 100 bp reads on an Illumina HiSeq2000. Concerning the study's data processing: SOAPnuke was used to process the raw data, throwing out any read that contained adapters or uncalled bases, had a mean Phred below 15, or lacked an exact constant-primer or identifier match. High-quality paired reads were merged using COPE v1.2.5, and each unique nucleotide sequence was defined as a clonotype. MiTCR v1.1 was used to align clonotypes to the IMGT TRBV, TRBD and TRBJ reference segments. The analysis was restricted to V-J combinations with a frequency above 0.0001, which together covered over 99% of the repertoires. A TCS score was defined as the ratio between F50 (clonal expansion) and ExV (chaos), using BLOSUM62-based TCRdist between CDR3 peptides within each V-J. Welch's t-statistics and random forest reduced 514 V-J features to 10 to 15, which were used in a naive Bayes classifier (R e1071). The Morisita-Horn index was used to measure how similar the thyroid and blood repertoires were. TCRdb reworked the public reads: Q25 trimming with fastp, MiXCR clone assembly, productive beta chains retained. Identical CDR3 protein sequences are pooled into one entry, listed with their most common genes and DNA. TCRdb, rather than the study authors, made the V and J calls. The sample table lists hundreds of thousands of distinct CDR3 sequences, about 45% of them with a count of one. The top ten constitute 7% to 7.5% of the sample.

Exclusion was applied to patients with uncontrolled infections, other autoimmune diseases, pregnancy or lactation. Diagnoses were established on the basis of clinical symptoms, serum thyroxine and TRAb, thyroid ultrasound, and orbital computed tomography. Total RNA was extracted with Trizol reagent, and quality was checked on an Agilent 2100 Bioanalyzer. V lost 2 bases and J lost 6 bases; the stretch between them is 7 bases long. The CDR3 holds 13 amino acids from the cysteine to the phenylalanine. Only CDR3 DNA remains: 39 bases, in frame from the first base. CDR1 and CDR2, looked up from the germline V gene (reference sequence), are MNHNY and SVGAGI.

Sequenced: peripheral blood or thyroid tissue (not recorded which). In this chain, TRBV6-6 is recombined with TRBJ2-2, with no D gene named confidently. The TCR sequence derives from an adult man with Graves' disease, either hyperthyroidism or ophthalmopathy (not recorded which). The DNA sequence is as follows: TGTGCCAGCAGTTACAACGGGCCCGGGGAGCTGTTTTTT. It translates to CASSYNGPGELFF.